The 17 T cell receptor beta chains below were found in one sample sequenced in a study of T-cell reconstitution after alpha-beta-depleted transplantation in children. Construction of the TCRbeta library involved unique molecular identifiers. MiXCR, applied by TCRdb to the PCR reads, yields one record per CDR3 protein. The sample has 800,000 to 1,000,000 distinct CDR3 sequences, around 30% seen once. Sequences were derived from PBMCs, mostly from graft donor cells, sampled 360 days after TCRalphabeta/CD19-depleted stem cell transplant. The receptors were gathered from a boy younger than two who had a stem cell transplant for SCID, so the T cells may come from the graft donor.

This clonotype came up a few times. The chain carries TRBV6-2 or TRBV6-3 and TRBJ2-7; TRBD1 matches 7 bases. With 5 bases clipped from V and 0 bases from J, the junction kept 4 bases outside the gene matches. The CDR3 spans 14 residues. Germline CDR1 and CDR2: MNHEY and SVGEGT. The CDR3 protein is CASSRDRLSYEQYF. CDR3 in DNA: TGTGCCAGCAGTCGGGACAGACTCTCCTACGAGCAGTACTTC.

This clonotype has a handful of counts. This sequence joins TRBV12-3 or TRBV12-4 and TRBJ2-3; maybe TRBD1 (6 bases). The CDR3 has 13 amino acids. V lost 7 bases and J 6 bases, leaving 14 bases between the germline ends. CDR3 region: CASTHRAADTQYF. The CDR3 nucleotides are TGTGCCAGCACTCACAGGGCGGCCGATACGCAGTATTTT.

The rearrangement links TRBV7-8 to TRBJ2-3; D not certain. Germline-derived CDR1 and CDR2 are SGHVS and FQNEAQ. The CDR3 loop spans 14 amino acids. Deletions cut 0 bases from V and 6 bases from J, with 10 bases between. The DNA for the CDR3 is TGTGCCAGCAGCTTAGCGGACGGCTGGGATACGCAGTATTTT. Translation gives CASSLADGWDTQYF. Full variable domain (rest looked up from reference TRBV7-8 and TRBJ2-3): GAGVSQSPRYKVAKRGQDVALRCDPISGHVSLFWYQQALGQGPEFLTYFQNEAQLDKSGLPSDRFFAERPEGSVSTLKIQRTQQEDSAVYLCASSLADGWDTQYFGPGTRLTVL.

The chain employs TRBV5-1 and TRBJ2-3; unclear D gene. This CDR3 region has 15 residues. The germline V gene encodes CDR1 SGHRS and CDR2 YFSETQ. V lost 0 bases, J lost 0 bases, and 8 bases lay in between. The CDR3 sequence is CASSLAGLSTDTQYF. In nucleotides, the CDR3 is TGCGCCAGCAGCTTGGCCGGCCTTAGCACAGATACGCAGTATTTT.

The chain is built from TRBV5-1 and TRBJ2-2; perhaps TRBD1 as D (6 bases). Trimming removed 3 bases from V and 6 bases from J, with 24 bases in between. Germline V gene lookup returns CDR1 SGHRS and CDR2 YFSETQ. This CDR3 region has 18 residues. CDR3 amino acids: CASSSALLQGRYPGELFF. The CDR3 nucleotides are TGCGCCAGCAGCTCCGCGTTACTACAGGGAAGGTATCCCGGGGAGCTGTTTTTT.

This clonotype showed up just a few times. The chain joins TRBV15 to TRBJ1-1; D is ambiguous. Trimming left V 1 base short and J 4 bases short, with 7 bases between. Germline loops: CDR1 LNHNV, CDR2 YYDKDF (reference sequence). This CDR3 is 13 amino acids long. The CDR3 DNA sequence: TGTGCCACCAGCAGAGGGGCGGCCACTGAAGCTTTCTTT. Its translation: CATSRGAATEAFF.

The CDR3 spells CASSSFDRGGQPQHF. The CDR3 DNA reads TGTGCCAGCAGCTCCTTCGACAGGGGAGGGCAGCCCCAGCATTTT. The J gene is TRBJ1-5, the V gene TRBV12-3 or TRBV12-4, with TRBD1 matching 8 bases. The trim removed 6 bases at V and 7 bases at J, leaving 11 bases unmatched. The CDR3 sequence is 15 residues long.

CDR3 DNA sequence: TGTGCCAGCGGGGAGGGTTTGAACACTGAAGCTTTCTTT. Translated, it gives CASGEGLNTEAFF. The chain combines TRBV28 with TRBJ1-1; D remains unclear. Germline V gene data show CDR1 as MDHEN and CDR2 as SYDVKM. V lost 8 bases and J lost 0, with 10 bases in between. The CDR3 consists of 13 residues.

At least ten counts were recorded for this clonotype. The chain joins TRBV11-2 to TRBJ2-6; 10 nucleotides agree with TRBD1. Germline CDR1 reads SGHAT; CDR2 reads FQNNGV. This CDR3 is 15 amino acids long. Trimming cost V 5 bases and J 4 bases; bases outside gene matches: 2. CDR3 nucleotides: TGTGCCAGCAGCAGACAGGGGGCCGGGGCCAACGTCCTGACTTTC. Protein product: CASSRQGAGANVLTF.

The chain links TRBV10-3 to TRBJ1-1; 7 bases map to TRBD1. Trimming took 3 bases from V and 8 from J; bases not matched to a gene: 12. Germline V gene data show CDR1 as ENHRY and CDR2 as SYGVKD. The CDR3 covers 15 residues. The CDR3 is CAISDRDSLPREAFF. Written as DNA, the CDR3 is TGTGCCATCAGTGATAGGGACAGCCTCCCACGGGAAGCTTTCTTT.

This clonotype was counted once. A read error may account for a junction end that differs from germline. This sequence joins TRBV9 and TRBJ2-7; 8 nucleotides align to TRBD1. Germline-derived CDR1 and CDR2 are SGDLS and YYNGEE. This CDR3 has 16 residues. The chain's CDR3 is CVSSVGQGSSTYEQYF. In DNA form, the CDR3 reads TGTGTCAGCAGCGTTGGACAGGGATCTTCAACCTACGAGCAGTACTTC.

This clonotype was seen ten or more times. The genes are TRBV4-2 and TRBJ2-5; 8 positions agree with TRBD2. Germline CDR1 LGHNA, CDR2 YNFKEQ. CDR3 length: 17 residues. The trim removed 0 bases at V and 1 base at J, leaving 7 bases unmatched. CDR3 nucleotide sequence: TGTGCCAGCAGCCAAGAAGAAAGCGGGGGTTTCCAAGAGACCCAGTACTTC. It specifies CASSQEESGGFQETQYF.

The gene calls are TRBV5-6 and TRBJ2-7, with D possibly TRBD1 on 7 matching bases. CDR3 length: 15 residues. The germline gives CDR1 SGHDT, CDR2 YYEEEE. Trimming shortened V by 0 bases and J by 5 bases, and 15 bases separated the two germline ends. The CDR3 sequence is CASSLGQGGPDEQYF. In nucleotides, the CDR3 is TGTGCCAGCAGCTTGGGGCAGGGGGGACCGGACGAGCAGTACTTC. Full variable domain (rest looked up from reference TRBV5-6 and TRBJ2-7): DAGVTQSPTHLIKTRGQQVTLRCSPKSGHDTVSWYQQALGQGPQFIFQYYEEEERQRGNFPDRFSGHQFPNYSSELNVNALLLGDSALYLCASSLGQGGPDEQYFGPGTRLTVT.

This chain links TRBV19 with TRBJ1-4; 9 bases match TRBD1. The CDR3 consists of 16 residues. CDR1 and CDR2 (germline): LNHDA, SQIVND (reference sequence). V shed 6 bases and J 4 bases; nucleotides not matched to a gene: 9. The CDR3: CASRGQGPDINEKLFF. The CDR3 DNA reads TGTGCCAGTAGAGGACAGGGGCCGGACATTAATGAAAAACTGTTTTTT. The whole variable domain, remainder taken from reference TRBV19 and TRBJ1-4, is DGGITQSPKYLFRKEGQNVTLSCEQNLNHDAMYWYRQDPGQGLRLIYYSQIVNDFQKGDIAEGYSVSREKKESFPLTVTSAQKNPTAFYLCASRGQGPDINEKLFFGSGTQLSVL.

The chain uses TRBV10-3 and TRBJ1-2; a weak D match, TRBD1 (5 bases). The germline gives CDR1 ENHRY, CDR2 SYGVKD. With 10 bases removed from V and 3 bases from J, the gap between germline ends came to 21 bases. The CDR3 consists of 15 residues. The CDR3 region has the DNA TGTGCCACCAATCCGGGACTCAGGGTGGACTATGGCTACACCTTC. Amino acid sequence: CATNPGLRVDYGYTF.

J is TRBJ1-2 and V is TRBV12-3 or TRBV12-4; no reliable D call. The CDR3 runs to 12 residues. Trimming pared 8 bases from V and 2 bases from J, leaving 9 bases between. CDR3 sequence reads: CASRLRNYGYTF. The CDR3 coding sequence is TGTGCCAGCCGACTCAGGAACTATGGCTACACCTTC.

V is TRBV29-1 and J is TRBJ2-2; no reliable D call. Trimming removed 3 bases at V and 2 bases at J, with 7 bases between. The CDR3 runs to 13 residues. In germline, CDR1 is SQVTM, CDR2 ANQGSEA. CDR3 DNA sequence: TGCAGCGTTGATGGCATCAACACCGGGGAGCTGTTTTTT. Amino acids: CSVDGINTGELFF.